This entry is about one TCR beta chain. Its antigen remains unknown. This entry comes from a study of cytomegalovirus exposure and HLA in healthy donors. Study summary: When 350 to 500 donors were genotyped, 81% of them were found to fall in the Caucasian-associated ancestry cluster. General observations from the study: Prediction of most subjects' HLA-A and HLA-B alleles by TCR beta sequences was reportedly accurate.

The germline CDR1 and CDR2 sequences are SGHRS and YFSETQ. The V segment lost 0 bases and the J segment 9 bases; nucleotides outside the gene matches: 4. The CDR3 is 15 amino acids. In the PCR, 60 Vbeta and 13 Jbeta primers were used. In the original analysis: There were about 80 million unique TCR beta chains by a later count, and approximately 10 million of them were shared. Repertoires were generated with immunoSEQ multiplex PCR, while TCRdb's copy carries only in-frame clones and drops some. V, J and clone size were drawn from that table, and D and trimming were deduced from the DNA. This table holds approximately 110,000 clones, 74% found once.

The chain employs TRBV5-1 and TRBJ2-1, with 12 positions matching TRBD2. This receptor was obtained from a man in his forties or fifties in good health and CMV-seropositive. Sequencing input: PBMCs. CDR3 sequence: CASSLGTSGKGEQFF. DNA for the CDR3: TGCGCCAGCAGCTTGGGGACTAGCGGGAAGGGTGAGCAGTTCTTC.